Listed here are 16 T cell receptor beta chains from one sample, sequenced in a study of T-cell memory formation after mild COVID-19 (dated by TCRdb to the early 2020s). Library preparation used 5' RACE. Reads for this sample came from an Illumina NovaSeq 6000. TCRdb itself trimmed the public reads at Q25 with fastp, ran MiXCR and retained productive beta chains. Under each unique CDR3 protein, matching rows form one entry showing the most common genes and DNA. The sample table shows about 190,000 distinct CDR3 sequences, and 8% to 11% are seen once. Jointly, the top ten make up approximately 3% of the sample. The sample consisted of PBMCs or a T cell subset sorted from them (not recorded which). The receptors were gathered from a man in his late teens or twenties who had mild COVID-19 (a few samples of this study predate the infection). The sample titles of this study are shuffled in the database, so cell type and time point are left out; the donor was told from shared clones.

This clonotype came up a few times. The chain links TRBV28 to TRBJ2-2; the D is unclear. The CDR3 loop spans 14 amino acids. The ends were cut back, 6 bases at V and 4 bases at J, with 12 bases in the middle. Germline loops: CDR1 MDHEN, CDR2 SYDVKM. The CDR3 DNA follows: TGTGCCAGCAGCCGACCCCTCGGCACCGGGGAGCTGTTTTTT. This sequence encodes CASSRPLGTGELFF.

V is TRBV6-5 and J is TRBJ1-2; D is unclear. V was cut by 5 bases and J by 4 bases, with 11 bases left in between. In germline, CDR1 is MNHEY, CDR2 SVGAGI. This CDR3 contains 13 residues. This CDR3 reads CASSPGSSYGYTF. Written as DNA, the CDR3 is TGTGCCAGCAGTCCGGGGAGCAGCTATGGCTACACCTTC.

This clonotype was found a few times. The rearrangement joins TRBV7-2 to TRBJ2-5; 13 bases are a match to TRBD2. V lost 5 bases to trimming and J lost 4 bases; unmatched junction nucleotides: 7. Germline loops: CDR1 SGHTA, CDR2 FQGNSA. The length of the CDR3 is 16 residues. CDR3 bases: TGTGCCAGCAGCAGAACTAGCGGGGGGGCCGTAGAGACCCAGTACTTC. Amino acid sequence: CASSRTSGGAVETQYF. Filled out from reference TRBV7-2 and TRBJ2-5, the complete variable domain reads GAGVSQSPSNKVTEKGKDVELRCDPISGHTALYWYRQSLGQGLEFLIYFQGNSAPDKSGLPSDRFSAERTGGSVSTLTIQRTQQEDSAVYLCASSRTSGGAVETQYFGPGTRLLVL.

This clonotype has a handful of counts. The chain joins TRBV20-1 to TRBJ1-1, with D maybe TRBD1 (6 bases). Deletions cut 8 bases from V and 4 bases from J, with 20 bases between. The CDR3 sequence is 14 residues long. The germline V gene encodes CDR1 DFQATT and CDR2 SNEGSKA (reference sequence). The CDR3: CSPPEVGGSTEAFF. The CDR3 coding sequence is TGCAGTCCACCCGAGGTGGGGGGCAGCACTGAAGCTTTCTTT.

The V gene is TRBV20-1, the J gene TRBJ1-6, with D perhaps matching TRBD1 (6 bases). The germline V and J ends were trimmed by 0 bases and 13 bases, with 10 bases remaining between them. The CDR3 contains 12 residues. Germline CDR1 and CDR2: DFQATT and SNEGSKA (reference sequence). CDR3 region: CSARDRGSPLHF. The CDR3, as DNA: TGCAGTGCTAGAGACAGGGGTTCCCCCCTCCACTTT.

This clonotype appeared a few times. The CDR3 bases are TGTGCCAGCAGTTTCGAACAGTCCGAGACTGAAGCTTTCTTT. Its protein is CASSFEQSETEAFF. The chain has TRBV12-3 or TRBV12-4 and TRBJ1-1; D is undetermined. With 3 bases removed from V and 5 bases from J, the gap between germline ends came to 13 bases. This CDR3 spans 14 amino acids.

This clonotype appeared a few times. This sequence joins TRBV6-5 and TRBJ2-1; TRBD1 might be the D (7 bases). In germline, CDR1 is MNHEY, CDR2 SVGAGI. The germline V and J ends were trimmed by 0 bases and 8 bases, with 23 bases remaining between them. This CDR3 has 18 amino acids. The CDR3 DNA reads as TGTGCCAGCAGTTACTCGATGTTCTTGGCAGGGGGGCGGGATGAGCAGTTCTTC. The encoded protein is CASSYSMFLAGGRDEQFF.

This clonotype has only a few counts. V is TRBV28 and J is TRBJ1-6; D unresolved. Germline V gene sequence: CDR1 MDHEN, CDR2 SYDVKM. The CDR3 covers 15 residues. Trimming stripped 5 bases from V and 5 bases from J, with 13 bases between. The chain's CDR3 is CASSGSRADNSPLHF. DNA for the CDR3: TGTGCCAGCAGTGGGTCAAGGGCCGATAATTCACCCCTCCACTTT.

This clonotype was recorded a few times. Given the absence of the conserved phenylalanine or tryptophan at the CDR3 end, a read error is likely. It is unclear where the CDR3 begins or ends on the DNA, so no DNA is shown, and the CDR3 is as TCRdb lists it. The CDR3: CASSGGEGLSGCFSK. The rearrangement links TRBV5-5 to TRBJ1-4; TRBD1, the table's D call, was not compared with the DNA. The CDR3 spans 15 amino acids, including both terminal residues. Germline CDR1 is SGHKS and CDR2 is YYEKEE (reference sequence).

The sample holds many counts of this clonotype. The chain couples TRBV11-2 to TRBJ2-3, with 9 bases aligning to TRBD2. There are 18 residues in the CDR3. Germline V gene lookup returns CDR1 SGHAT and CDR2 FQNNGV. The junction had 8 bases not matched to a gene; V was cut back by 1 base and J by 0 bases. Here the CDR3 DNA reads TGTGCCAGCAGCTTAGGTCGGTCTAGCGGGGCAAGCACAGATACGCAGTATTTT. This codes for CASSLGRSSGASTDTQYF.

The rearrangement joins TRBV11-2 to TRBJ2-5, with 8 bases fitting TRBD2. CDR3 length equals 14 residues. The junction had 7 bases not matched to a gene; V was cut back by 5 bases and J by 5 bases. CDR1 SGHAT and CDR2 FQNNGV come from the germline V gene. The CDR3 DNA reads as TGTGCCAGCAGCCAAATAGCGGGGATGGAGACCCAGTACTTC. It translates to CASSQIAGMETQYF.

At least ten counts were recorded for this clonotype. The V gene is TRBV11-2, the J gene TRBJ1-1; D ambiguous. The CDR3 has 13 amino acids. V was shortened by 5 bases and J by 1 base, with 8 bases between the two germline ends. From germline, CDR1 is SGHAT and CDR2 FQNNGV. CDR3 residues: CASSTTENTEAFF. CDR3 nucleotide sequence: TGTGCCAGCAGCACGACTGAGAACACTGAAGCTTTCTTT.

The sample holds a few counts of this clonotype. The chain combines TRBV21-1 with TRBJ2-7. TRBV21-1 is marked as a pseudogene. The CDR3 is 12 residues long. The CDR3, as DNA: TGTGCCAGCAGCAAAGATTGCTACGAGCAGTACGTC. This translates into CASSKDCYEQYV.

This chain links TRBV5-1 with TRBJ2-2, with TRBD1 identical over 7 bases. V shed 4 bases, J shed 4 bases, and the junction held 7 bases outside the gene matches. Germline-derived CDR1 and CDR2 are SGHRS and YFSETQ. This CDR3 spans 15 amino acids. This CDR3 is CASSGRQGVTGELFF. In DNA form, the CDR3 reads TGCGCCAGCAGCGGAAGACAGGGTGTCACCGGGGAGCTGTTTTTT. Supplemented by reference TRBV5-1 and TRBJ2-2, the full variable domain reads KAGVTQTPRYLIKTRGQQVTLSCSPISGHRSVSWYQQTPGQGLQFLFEYFSETQRNKGNFPGRFSGRQFSNSRSEMNVSTLELGDSALYLCASSGRQGVTGELFFGEGSRLTVL.

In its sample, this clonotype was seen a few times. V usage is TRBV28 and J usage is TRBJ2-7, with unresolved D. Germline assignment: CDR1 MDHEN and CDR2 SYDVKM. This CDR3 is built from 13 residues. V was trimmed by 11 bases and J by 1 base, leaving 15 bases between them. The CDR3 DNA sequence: TGTGCCCGCCCCGGGTTAATATCCTACGAGCAGTACGTC. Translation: CARPGLISYEQYV.

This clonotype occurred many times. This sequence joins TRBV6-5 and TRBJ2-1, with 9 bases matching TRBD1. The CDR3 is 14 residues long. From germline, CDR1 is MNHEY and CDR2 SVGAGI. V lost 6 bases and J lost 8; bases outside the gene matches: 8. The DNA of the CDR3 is TGTGCCAGCAGCCACTCACAGGGGGCTGATGAGCAGTTCTTC. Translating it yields CASSHSQGADEQFF.